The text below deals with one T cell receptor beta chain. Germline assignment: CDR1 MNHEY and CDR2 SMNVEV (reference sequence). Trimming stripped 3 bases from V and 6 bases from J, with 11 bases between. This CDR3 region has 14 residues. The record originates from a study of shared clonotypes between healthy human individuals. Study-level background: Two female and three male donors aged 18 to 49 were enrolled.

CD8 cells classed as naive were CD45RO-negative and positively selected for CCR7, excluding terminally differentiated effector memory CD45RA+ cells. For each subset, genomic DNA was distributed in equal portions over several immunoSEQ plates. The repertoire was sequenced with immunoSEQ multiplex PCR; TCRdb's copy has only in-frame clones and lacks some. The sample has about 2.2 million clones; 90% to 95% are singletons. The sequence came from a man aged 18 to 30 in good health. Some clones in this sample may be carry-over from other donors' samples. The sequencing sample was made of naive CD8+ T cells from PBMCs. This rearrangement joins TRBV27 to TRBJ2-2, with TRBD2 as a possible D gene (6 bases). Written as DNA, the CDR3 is TGTGCCAGCAGTTTCGTCGGGAGCCCCGGGGAGCTGTTTTTT. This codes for CASSFVGSPGELFF.